These 18 T cell receptor beta chains were sequenced from one sample in a study of blood T cell repertoires in COVID-19. Profiling relied on immunoSEQ multiplex PCR, and the TCRdb table lists in-frame clones only, not all of them. The sample consists of about 120,000 clones, more than 80% of them appearing once. Specimen: peripheral blood. The origin of the receptors is a man between 35 and 55 years old with acute or convalescent COVID-19.

J is TRBJ1-1 and V is TRBV19; 9 nucleotides match TRBD1. CDR1 and CDR2 (germline): LNHDA, SQIVND (reference sequence). This CDR3 spans 14 amino acids. V was clipped by 5 bases and J by 8 bases; unmatched bases: 9. The CDR3 is CASSLQGQGKEAFF. The CDR3 DNA sequence: TGTGCCAGTAGTTTGCAGGGACAGGGAAAGGAAGCTTTCTTT. The full variable domain, rest sourced from reference TRBV19 and TRBJ1-1, is DGGITQSPKYLFRKEGQNVTLSCEQNLNHDAMYWYRQDPGQGLRLIYYSQIVNDFQKGDIAEGYSVSREKKESFPLTVTSAQKNPTAFYLCASSLQGQGKEAFFGQGTRLTVV.

This chain joins TRBV11-3 and TRBJ1-1; 8 bases agree with TRBD1. J gave up 4 bases and V 5 bases, and 9 bases lay outside the gene matches. Germline CDR1 reads SGHNT; CDR2 reads YENEEA. This CDR3 has 15 amino acids. The DNA of the CDR3 is TGTGCCAGCAGCGGAGGACAGGGATGGGGCACTGAAGCTTTCTTT. It specifies CASSGGQGWGTEAFF. Supplemented by reference TRBV11-3 and TRBJ1-1, the full variable domain reads EAGVVQSPRYKIIEKKQPVAFWCNPISGHNTLYWYLQNLGQGPELLIRYENEEAVDDSQLPKDRFSAERLKGVDSTLKIQPAELGDSAVYLCASSGGQGWGTEAFFGQGTRLTVV.

This chain uses TRBV30 with TRBJ2-4, with D possibly being TRBD1 (6 bases). The CDR3 has 12 residues. Trimming shortened V by 6 bases and J by 5 bases, and 11 bases separated the two germline ends. Germline CDR1 reads GTSNPN; CDR2 reads SVGIG (reference sequence). CDR3 amino acids: CACFGTQNIQYF. DNA for the CDR3: TGTGCCTGCTTCGGGACACAAAACATTCAGTACTTC.

The chain uses TRBV9 and TRBJ1-1, with TRBD1 matching 10 bases. This CDR3 region has 18 residues. Germline V gene data show CDR1 as SGDLS and CDR2 as YYNGEE. The V and J ends lost 1 base and 3 bases, in that order; junction bases with no gene match: 12. CDR3 loop: CASSVNSWDRGLDTEAFF. CDR3 sequence (DNA): TGTGCCAGCAGCGTAAATTCGTGGGACAGGGGATTAGACACTGAAGCTTTCTTT.

The chain uses TRBV9 and TRBJ2-3; 8 positions match TRBD2. After removal of 7 bases from V and 13 bases from J, the junction contained 8 bases not matched to a gene. This CDR3 is built from 11 residues. Germline CDR1 and CDR2: SGDLS and YYNGEE. In nucleotides, the CDR3 is TGTGCCAGCGGTCGCGGGGGGCTTAAGTATTTT. It translates to CASGRGGLKYF.

The chain recombines TRBV7-2 with TRBJ2-5, with a weak D call TRBD1 (5 bases). The V gene lost 3 bases and the J gene lost 5 bases, with 13 bases spanning the gap. CDR3 length: 14 residues. In germline, CDR1 is SGHTA, CDR2 FQGNSA. The CDR3, as DNA: TGTGCCAGCAGCTTGGCGCCTGGGGCTGAGACCCAGTACTTC. It codes for CASSLAPGAETQYF.

V gene TRBV9 combines with J gene TRBJ1-6; 8 nucleotides align to TRBD1. The CDR3 consists of 14 residues. J was trimmed by 7 bases and V by 3 bases; bases with no gene match: 3. Germline loops: CDR1 SGDLS, CDR2 YYNGEE. The DNA of the CDR3 is TGTGCCAGCAGCGAACAGGGGGAAAATTCACCCCTCCACTTT. This sequence encodes CASSEQGENSPLHF.

On this clone itself: This specimen includes other DNA sequences encoding the same CDR3. The V gene is TRBV12-3 or TRBV12-4, the J gene TRBJ1-5; no clear D gene. V gave up 1 base and J gave up 4 bases, with 5 bases separating them. This CDR3 is built from 13 residues. As DNA, the CDR3 is TGTGCCAGCAGTTTAGGGAGGAATCAGCCCCAGCATTTT. It translates to CASSLGRNQPQHF.

The V and J genes are TRBV5-4 and TRBJ1-2; perhaps TRBD1 as D (6 bases). The CDR3 covers 15 residues. In germline, CDR1 is SGHNT, CDR2 YYREEE (reference sequence). Trimming pared 3 bases from V and 5 bases from J, leaving 17 bases between. The CDR3 coding sequence is TGTGCCAGCAGCTCCCAACAGGGTTCGCGGTATGGCTACACCTTC. Protein product: CASSSQQGSRYGYTF.

The gene calls are TRBV30 and TRBJ2-1, with 7 positions matching TRBD2. This CDR3 contains 13 residues. The ends lost 2 bases at V and 10 bases at J; junction bases unmatched: 8. Germline V gene lookup returns CDR1 GTSNPN and CDR2 SVGIG (reference sequence). The CDR3 coding sequence is TGTGCCTGGAGTCAAGGACTAGAGGCCGAGCAGTTCTTC. Protein product: CAWSQGLEAEQFF.

The J gene is TRBJ1-3, the V gene TRBV20-1; D is possibly TRBD1 (5 bases). Per germline, CDR1 DFQATT and CDR2 SNEGSKA (reference sequence). The CDR3 is made up of 11 amino acids. The CDR3 sequence: CSGGSGNTIYF. CDR3 sequence (DNA): TGCAGCGGGGGCTCTGGAAACACCATATATTTT.

This clone was found once. The chain uses TRBV11-2 and TRBJ2-1, with TRBD2 as a possible D gene (6 bases). V dropped 5 bases and J dropped 9 bases, with 14 bases sitting between them. The CDR3 is 13 residues long. Germline V gene data show CDR1 as SGHAT and CDR2 as FQNNGV. CDR3 amino acids: CASSRHQGLEQFF. In nucleotides, the CDR3 is TGTGCCAGCAGCAGACATCAGGGACTTGAGCAGTTCTTC.

This chain links TRBV9 with TRBJ1-2; no firm D call. Per germline, CDR1 SGDLS and CDR2 YYNGEE. The CDR3 is made up of 11 amino acids. The germline V and J ends were trimmed by 3 bases and 5 bases, with 5 bases remaining between them. Written as DNA, the CDR3 is TGTGCCAGCAGCGCTTTATATGGCTACACCTTC. It translates to CASSALYGYTF.

The J gene is TRBJ2-2, the V gene TRBV11-3; a weak D match, TRBD2 (7 bases). The CDR3 runs to 16 residues. Trimming stripped 5 bases from V and 2 bases from J, with 15 bases between. In germline, CDR1 is SGHNT, CDR2 YENEEA. The CDR3 coding sequence is TGTGCCAGCAGCGGGGGGGGGACACCCAACACCGGGGAGCTGTTTTTT. Translation: CASSGGGTPNTGELFF.

The gene calls are TRBV10-1 and TRBJ1-6; TRBD1 matches at 8 bases. Unmatched junction bases numbered 11, after V lost 8 bases and J lost 8 bases. The CDR3 is 15 amino acids. Germline V gene lookup returns CDR1 WNHNN and CDR2 SYGVQD (reference sequence). The CDR3 region is CASPRRGPGDSPLHF. The DNA of the CDR3 is TGCGCCAGCCCACGCAGGGGGCCAGGCGATTCACCCCTCCACTTT.

This chain connects TRBV6-2 or TRBV6-3 to TRBJ2-1; D gene ambiguous. The length of the CDR3 is 13 residues. V was trimmed by 5 bases and J by 7 bases, leaving 12 bases between them. CDR1 is MNHEY and CDR2 is SVGEGT in the germline V gene. The CDR3 is CASSPPLRNEQFF. In DNA form, the CDR3 reads TGTGCCAGCAGTCCCCCCCTTCGGAATGAGCAGTTCTTC.

The chain joins TRBV11-2 to TRBJ1-1, with 8 nucleotides matching TRBD1. From germline, CDR1 is SGHAT and CDR2 FQNNGV. The V and J ends lost 4 bases and 4 bases, in that order; junction bases with no gene match: 5. The CDR3 sequence is 14 residues long. CDR3 region: CASSWHRGITEAFF. CDR3 nucleotides: TGTGCCAGCAGCTGGCACAGGGGGATCACTGAAGCTTTCTTT.

The V and J genes are TRBV11-3 and TRBJ2-1; 14 positions agree with TRBD2. This CDR3 contains 16 residues. Germline V gives CDR1 SGHNT, CDR2 YENEEA. Trimming cost V 5 bases and J 7 bases; bases outside gene matches: 7. The CDR3 region is CASSPRGLAGENEQFF. In DNA, the CDR3 is TGTGCCAGCAGCCCCCGGGGACTAGCGGGAGAAAATGAGCAGTTCTTC.